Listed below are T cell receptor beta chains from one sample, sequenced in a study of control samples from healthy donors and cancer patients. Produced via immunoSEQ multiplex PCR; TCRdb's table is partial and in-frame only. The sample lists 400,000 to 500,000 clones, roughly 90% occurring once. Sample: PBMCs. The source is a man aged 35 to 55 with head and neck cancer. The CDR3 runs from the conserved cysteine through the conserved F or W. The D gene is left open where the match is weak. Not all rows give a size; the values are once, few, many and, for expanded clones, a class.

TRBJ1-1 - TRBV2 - CASPFTGTKDTEAFF TGTGCCAGCCCTTTTACCGGGACTAAGGACACTGAAGCTTTCTTT
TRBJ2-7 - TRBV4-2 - CASSQESPLAGRPYEQYF TGTGCCAGCAGCCAAGAAAGTCCTTTGGCGGGACGCCCATACGAGCAGTACTTC
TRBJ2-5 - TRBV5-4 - CASSFLVGIEYQETQYF TGTGCCAGCAGCTTTTTAGTAGGGATTGAGTACCAAGAGACCCAGTACTTC
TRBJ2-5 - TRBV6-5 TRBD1 CASSYGTVPWETQYF TGTGCCAGCAGTTACGGGACAGTGCCTTGGGAGACCCAGTACTTC
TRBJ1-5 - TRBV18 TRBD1 CASRQGDSQPQHF TGTGCCAGCCGACAGGGGGATAGTCAGCCCCAGCATTTT
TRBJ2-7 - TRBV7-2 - CASSPGAAGYEQYF TGTGCCAGCAGCCCCGGGGCGGCAGGCTACGAGCAGTACTTC
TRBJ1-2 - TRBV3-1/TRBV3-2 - CASSQETQVGPHYGYTF TGTGCCAGCAGCCAAGAGACCCAGGTTGGGCCCCACTATGGCTACACCTTC
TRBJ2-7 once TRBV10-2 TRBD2 CASSYQGGSKDEQYF TGCGCCAGCAGTTATCAGGGCGGGAGTAAAGACGAGCAGTACTTC
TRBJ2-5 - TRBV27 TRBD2 CASSRAGEGETQYF TGTGCCAGCAGTAGGGCCGGGGAGGGAGAGACCCAGTACTTC
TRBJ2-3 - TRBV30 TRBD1 CACSNRGLAQYF TGTGCCTGTTCAAACAGGGGGCTGGCGCAGTATTTT
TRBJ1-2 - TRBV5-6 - CASSLWVGLTGGYTF TGTGCCAGCAGCTTGTGGGTCGGGCTGACGGGGGGCTACACCTTC
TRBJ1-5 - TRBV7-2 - CASSLARGVDGNQPQHF TGTGCCAGCAGCTTAGCGCGAGGGGTGGACGGCAATCAGCCCCAGCATTTT
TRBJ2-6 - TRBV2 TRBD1 CASSGQGTNSGANVLTF TGTGCCAGCAGCGGACAGGGGACCAACTCTGGGGCCAACGTCCTGACTTTC
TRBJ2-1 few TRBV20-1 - CSATSSNEQFF TGCAGCGCAACTAGCTCCAATGAGCAGTTCTTC
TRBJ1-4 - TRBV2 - CASSDSSYEKLFF TGTGCCAGCAGTGACAGTAGCTATGAAAAACTGTTTTTT
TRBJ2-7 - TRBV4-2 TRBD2 CASTPGLAGTYEQYF TGTGCCAGCACCCCTGGACTAGCGGGGACCTACGAGCAGTACTTC
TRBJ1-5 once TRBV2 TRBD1 CASSWDRGESQPQHF TGTGCCAGCAGTTGGGACAGGGGAGAGAGTCAGCCCCAGCATTTT
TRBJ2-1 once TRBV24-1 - CATSDPGRRNEQFF TGTGCCACCAGTGATCCCGGGCGGAGGAATGAGCAGTTCTTC